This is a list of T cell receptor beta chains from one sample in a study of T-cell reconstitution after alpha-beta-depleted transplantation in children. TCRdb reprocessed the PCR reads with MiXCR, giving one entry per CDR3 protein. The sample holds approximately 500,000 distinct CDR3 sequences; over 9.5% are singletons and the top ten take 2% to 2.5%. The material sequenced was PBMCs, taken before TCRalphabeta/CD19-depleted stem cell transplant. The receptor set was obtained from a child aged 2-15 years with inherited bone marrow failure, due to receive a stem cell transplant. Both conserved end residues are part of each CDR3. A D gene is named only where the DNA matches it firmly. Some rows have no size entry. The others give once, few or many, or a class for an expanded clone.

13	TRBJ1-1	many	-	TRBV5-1	CASRDGIGTEAFF	TGCGCCAGCAGAGACGGGATAGGGACTGAAGCTTTCTTT
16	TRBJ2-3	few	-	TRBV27	CASSWTRTDFTDTQYF	TGTGCCAGCAGTTGGACCAGGACGGATTTCACAGATACGCAGTATTTT
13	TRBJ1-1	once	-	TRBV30	CAWSQGVGTEAFF	TGTGCCTGGAGTCAAGGAGTGGGCACTGAAGCTTTCTTT
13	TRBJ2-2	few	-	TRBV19	CASSQSLGGELFF	TGTGCCAGTAGTCAGTCCCTTGGCGGGGAGCTGTTTTTT
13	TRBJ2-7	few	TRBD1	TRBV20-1	CSAPDRVRGEQYF	TGCAGTGCTCCCGACAGGGTAAGAGGCGAGCAGTACTTC
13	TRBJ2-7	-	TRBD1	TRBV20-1	CSAADRVSYEQYF	TGCAGTGCCGCTGACAGGGTCTCCTACGAGCAGTACTTC
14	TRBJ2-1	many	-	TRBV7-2	CASSPIVTGNEQFF	TGTGCCAGCAGCCCAATAGTAACAGGGAATGAGCAGTTCTTC
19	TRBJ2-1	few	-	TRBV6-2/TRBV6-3	CASGHQGRGTTGFYNEQFF	TGTGCCAGTGGCCACCAGGGACGAGGAACGACGGGTTTCTACAATGAGCAGTTCTTC
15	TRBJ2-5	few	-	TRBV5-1	CASSLDDSYQETQYF	TGCGCCAGCAGCTTGGATGACAGCTACCAAGAGACCCAGTACTTC
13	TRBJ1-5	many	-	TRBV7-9	CASSRLGTEPQHF	TGTGCCAGCAGCCGCCTGGGTACGGAGCCCCAGCATTTT
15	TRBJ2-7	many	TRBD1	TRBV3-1	CASSQSGQGPYEQYF	TGTGCCAGCAGCCAATCGGGACAGGGGCCCTACGAGCAGTACTTC
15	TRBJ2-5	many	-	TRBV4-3	CASSQDPLAGETQYF	TGCGCCAGCAGCCAAGATCCCCTAGCTGGGGAGACCCAGTACTTC
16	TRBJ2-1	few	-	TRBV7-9	CASSSPSGGSYNEQFF	TGTGCCAGCAGCTCCCCCAGCGGAGGCTCCTACAATGAGCAGTTCTTC
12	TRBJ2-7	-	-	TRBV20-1	CSGETADYEQYF	TGCAGTGGAGAGACAGCGGACTACGAGCAGTACTTC
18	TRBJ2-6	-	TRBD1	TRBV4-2	CARGLRTGSPSGANVLTF	TGTGCCAGGGGCCTTAGGACAGGGTCTCCCTCTGGGGCCAACGTCCTGACTTTC
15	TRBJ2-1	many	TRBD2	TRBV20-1	CSAIRTSGIFNEQFF	TGCAGTGCTATCCGGACTAGCGGGATCTTCAATGAGCAGTTCTTC
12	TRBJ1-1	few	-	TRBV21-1	CASSRGLTEAFF	TGTGCCAGCAGTCGGGGGTTGACTGAAGCTTTCTTT
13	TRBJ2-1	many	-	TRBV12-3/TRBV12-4	CASSFATRARQFF	TGTGCCAGCAGTTTTGCGACTAGAGCGCGGCAGTTCTTC